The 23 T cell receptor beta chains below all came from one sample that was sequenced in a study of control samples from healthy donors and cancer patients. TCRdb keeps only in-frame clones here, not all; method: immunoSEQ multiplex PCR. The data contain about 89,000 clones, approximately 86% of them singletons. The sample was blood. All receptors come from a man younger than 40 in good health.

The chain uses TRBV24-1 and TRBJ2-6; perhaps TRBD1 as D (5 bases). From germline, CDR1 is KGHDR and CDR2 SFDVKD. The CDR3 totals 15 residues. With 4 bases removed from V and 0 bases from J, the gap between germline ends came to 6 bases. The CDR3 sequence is CATSDTGSGANVLTF. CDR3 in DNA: TGTGCCACCAGTGACACAGGCTCTGGGGCCAACGTCCTGACTTTC.

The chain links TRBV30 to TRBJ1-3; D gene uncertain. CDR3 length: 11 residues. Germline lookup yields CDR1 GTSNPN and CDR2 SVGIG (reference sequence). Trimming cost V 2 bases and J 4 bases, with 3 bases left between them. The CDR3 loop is CAWSPGNTIYF. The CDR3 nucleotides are TGTGCCTGGAGTCCCGGAAACACCATATATTTT.

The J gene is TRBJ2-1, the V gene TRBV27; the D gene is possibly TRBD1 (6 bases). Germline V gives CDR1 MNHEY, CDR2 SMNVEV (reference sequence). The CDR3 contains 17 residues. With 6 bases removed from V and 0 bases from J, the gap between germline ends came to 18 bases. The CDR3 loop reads CASSQPRTASSYNEQFF. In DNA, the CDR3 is TGTGCCAGCAGCCAACCCCGGACAGCCAGCTCCTACAATGAGCAGTTCTTC.

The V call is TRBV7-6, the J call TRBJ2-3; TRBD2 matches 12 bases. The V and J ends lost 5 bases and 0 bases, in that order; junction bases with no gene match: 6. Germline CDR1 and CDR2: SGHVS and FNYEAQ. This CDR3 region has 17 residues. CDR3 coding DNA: TGTGCCAGCAGCGCCGGGACTAGCGGGCTTAGCACAGATACGCAGTATTTT. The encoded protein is CASSAGTSGLSTDTQYF.

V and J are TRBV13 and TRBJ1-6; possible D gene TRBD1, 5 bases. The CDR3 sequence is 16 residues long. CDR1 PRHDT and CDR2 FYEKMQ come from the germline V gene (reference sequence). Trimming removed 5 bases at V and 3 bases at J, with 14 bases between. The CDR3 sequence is CASSPPGVGYNSPLHF. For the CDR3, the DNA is TGTGCCAGCAGCCCCCCGGGGGTTGGCTATAATTCACCCCTCCACTTT.

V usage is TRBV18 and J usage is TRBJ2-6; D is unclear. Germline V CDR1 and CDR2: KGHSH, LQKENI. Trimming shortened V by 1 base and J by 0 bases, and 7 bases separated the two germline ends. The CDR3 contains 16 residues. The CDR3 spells CASSPQQSSGANVLTF. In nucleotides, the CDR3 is TGTGCCAGCTCACCACAACAGAGCTCTGGGGCCAACGTCCTGACTTTC.

The CDR3 coding sequence is TGTGCCATTAGCCGGGAGGTCACAGATACGCAGTATTTT. Encoded protein: CAISREVTDTQYF. The chain employs TRBV10-3 and TRBJ2-3; the match to TRBD2 covers 7 bases. The CDR3 sequence is 13 residues long. Germline assignment: CDR1 ENHRY and CDR2 SYGVKD. V lost 9 bases to trimming and J lost 2 bases; unmatched junction nucleotides: 5.

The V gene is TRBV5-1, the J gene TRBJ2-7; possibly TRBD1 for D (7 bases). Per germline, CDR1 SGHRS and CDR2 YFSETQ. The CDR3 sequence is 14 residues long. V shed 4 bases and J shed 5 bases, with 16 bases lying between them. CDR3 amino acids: CASSTRQGGDEQYV. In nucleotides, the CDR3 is TGCGCCAGCAGCACTCGACAGGGAGGTGACGAGCAGTACGTC.

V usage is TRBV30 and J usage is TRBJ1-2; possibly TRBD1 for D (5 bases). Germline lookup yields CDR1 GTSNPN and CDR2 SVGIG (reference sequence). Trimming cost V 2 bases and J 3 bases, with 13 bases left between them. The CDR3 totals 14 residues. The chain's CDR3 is CAWSKGRGDYGYTF. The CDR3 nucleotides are TGTGCCTGGAGTAAGGGGAGAGGCGACTATGGCTACACCTTC.

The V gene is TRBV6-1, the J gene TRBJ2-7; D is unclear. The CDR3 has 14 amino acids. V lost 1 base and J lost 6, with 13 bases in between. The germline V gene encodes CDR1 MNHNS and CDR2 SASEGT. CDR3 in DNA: TGTGCCAGCAGTGAAGGGGTAGGCTCGGGCGAGCAGTACTTC. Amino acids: CASSEGVGSGEQYF.

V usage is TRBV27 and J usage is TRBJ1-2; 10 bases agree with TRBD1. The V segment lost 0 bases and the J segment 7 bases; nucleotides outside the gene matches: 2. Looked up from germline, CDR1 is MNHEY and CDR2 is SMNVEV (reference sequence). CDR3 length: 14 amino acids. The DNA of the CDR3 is TGTGCCAGCAGTTTATCGGGGACAGGGGCTGGCTACACCTTC. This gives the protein CASSLSGTGAGYTF.

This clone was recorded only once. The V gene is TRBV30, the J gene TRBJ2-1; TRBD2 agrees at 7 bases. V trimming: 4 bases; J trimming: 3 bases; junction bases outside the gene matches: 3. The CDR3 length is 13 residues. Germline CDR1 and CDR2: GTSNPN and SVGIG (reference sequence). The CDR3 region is CAWKAGVYNEQFF. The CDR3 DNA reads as TGTGCCTGGAAGGCGGGAGTCTACAATGAGCAGTTCTTC.

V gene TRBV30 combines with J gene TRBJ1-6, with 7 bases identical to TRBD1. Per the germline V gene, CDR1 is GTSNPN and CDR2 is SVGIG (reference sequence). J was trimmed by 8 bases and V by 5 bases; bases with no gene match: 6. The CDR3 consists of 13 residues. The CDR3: CAWDRDRDSPLHF. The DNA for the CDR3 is TGTGCCTGGGACAGGGACAGAGATTCACCCCTCCACTTT.

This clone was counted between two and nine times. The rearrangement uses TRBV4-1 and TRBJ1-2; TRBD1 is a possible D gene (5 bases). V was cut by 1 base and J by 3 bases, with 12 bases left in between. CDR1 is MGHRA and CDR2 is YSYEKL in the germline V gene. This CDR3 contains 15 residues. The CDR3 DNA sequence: TGCGCCAGCAGCCAAGGGAGGGGAGGGGACTATGGCTACACCTTC. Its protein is CASSQGRGGDYGYTF.

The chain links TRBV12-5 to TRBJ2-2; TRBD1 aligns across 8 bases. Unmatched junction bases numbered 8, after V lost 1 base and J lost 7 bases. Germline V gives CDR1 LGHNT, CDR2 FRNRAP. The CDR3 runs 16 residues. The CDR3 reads CASGLGPRQGNGELFF. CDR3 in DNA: TGTGCTAGTGGTTTGGGGCCCCGACAGGGGAACGGGGAGCTGTTTTTT.

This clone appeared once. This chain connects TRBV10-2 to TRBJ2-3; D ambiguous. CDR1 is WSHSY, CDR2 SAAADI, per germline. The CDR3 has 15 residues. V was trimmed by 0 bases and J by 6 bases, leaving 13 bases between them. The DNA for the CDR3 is TGCGCCAGCAGTGAGTCGGGCCCTCCCGGCGATACGCAGTATTTT. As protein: CASSESGPPGDTQYF.

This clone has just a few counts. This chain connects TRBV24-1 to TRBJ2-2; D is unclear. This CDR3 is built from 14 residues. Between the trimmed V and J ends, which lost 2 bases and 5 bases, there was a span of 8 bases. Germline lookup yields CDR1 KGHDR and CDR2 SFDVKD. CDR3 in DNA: TGTGCCACCAGTGATTCCGGGTTTACCGGGGAGCTGTTTTTT. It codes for CATSDSGFTGELFF.

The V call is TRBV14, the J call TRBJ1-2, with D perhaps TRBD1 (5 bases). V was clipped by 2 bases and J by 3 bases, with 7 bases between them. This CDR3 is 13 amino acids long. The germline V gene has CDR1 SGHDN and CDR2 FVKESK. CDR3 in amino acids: CASSQLGDYGYTF. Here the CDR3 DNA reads TGTGCCAGCAGCCAACTGGGGGACTATGGCTACACCTTC. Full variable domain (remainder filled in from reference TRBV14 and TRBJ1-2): EAGVTQFPSHSVIEKGQTVTLRCDPISGHDNLYWYRRVMGKEIKFLLHFVKESKQDESGMPNNRFLAERTGGTYSTLKVQPAELEDSGVYFCASSQLGDYGYTFGSGTRLTVV.

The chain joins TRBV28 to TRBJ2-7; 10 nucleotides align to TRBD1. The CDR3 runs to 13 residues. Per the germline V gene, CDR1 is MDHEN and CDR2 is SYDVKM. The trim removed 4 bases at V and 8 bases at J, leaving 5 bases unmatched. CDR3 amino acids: CASSSGQGEKQYF. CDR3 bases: TGTGCCAGCAGTTCTGGACAGGGGGAGAAGCAGTACTTC.

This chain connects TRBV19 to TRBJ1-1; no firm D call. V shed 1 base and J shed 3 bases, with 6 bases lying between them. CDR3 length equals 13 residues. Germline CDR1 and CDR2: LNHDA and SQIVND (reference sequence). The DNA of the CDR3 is TGTGCCAGTAGTATAGGGGTCTACACTGAAGCTTTCTTT. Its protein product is CASSIGVYTEAFF.

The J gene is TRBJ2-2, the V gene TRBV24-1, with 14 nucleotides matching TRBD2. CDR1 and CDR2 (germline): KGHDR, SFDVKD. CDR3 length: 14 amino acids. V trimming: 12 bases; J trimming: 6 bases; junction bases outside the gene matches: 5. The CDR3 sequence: CAAGTSGGPGELFF. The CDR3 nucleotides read TGTGCCGCAGGGACTAGCGGGGGTCCCGGGGAGCTGTTTTTT.

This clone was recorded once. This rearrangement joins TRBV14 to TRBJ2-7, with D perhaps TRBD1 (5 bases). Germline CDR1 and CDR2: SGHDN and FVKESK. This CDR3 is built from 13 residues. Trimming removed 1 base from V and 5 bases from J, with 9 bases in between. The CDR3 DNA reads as TGTGCCAGCAGCCAAGGGGGCAACGACGAGCAGTACGTC. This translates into CASSQGGNDEQYV.

In nucleotides, the CDR3 is TGTGCCAGCAGTCCGGGACTAGGGTGGGATACGCAGTATTTT. It specifies CASSPGLGWDTQYF. This chain connects TRBV14 to TRBJ2-3; 8 bases match TRBD2. The germline gives CDR1 SGHDN, CDR2 FVKESK. The CDR3 covers 14 residues. The junction had 8 bases not matched to a gene; V was cut back by 6 bases and J by 6 bases.